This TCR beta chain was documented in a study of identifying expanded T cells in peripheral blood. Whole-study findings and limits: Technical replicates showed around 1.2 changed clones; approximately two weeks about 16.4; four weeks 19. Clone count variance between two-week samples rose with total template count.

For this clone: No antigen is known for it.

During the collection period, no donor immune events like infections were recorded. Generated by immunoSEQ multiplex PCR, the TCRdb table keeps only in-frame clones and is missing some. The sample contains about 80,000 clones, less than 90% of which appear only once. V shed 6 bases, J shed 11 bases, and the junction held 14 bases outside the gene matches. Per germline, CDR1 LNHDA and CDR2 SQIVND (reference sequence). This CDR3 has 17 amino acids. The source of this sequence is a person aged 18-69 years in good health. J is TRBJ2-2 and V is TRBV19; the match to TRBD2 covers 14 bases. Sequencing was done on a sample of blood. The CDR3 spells CASRRGLAGANPRELFF. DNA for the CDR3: TGTGCCAGTAGGAGGGGACTAGCGGGGGCTAACCCCAGAGAGCTGTTTTTT.